Sequencing of this TCR beta chain was carried out in a study of glioma-infiltrating T cells after dendritic cell vaccination. On this clone: Its antigen remains unknown.

The germline CDR1 and CDR2 sequences are SGHVS and FQNEAQ. J was trimmed by 3 bases and V by 5 bases; bases with no gene match: 7. This CDR3 is built from 16 residues. Whole-study findings and limits: The cohort had few patients with full blood and tumor sets.

Repertoires were generated with immunoSEQ multiplex PCR, while TCRdb's copy carries only in-frame clones and drops some. Found here are 55,000 to 70,000 clones, around 86% of them singletons; the top ten hold around 9.6%. This chain connects TRBV7-8 to TRBJ1-3, with TRBD1 matching over 10 bases. This sequence originates from a human donor with glioblastoma. This specimen was blood, taken before dendritic cell vaccination. The CDR3 loop is CASSVRQGALGNTIYF. The CDR3 coding sequence is TGTGCCAGCAGCGTACGACAGGGGGCCCTTGGAAACACCATATATTTT.